The T cell receptor beta chain described here comes from a study of early T cells in non-severe SARS-CoV-2 infection. Overall study: Alpha and beta chains were unpaired, from unsorted whole-blood bulk RNA.

Unique molecular identifiers tagged individual cDNA molecules. TCRdb passed the 5' RACE reads through MiXCR, listing each CDR3 protein once. The repertoire holds about 43,000 distinct CDR3 sequences, under 13% seen once, with 9.7% in the top ten. As concerns this clonotype: Its antigen is not identified. The junction departs from germline at one end; a sequencing error may be responsible.

Study-wide results and caveats: A preference for anti-spike CD8 responses marked VDJdb matching, which missed private and CD4 specificities.

This CDR3 region has 13 residues. Germline CDR1 reads MNHEY; CDR2 reads SVGAGI. Specimen: whole blood. This chain links TRBV6-5 with TRBJ1-1, with D unresolved. The receptor was isolated from an adult who was a healthcare worker with PCR-confirmed SARS-CoV-2 infection or an uninfected control (not recorded which). The DNA for the CDR3 is TGTGTCAGCAGTGGGGTCGAACGAGGGGAAGCTTTCTTT. It encodes CVSSGVERGEAFF.